This is a list of T cell receptor beta chains from one sample in a study of T cells in Graves' hyperthyroidism and ophthalmopathy. TCRdb reprocessed the multiplex PCR reads via MiXCR and lists one record per CDR3 protein. Of 300,000 to 450,000 distinct CDR3 sequences listed, around 13% are singletons. The source material was blood. The receptors originated from a woman aged 25-40 years with Graves' ophthalmopathy. CDR3s include the opening cysteine and the closing phenylalanine or tryptophan. D genes are given only for firm matches. Where a row states a size, it is once, few, many or the class of an expanded clone; other rows omit it.

J: TRBJ1-2; size: many; V: TRBV6-5; D: TRBD1; DNA: TGTGCCAGCAGTTACACCGAGGGGGCAAGTAAAGGCTACACCTTC; CDR3: CASSYTEGASKGYTF
J: TRBJ2-3; size: many; V: TRBV2; D: TRBD2; DNA: TGTGCCCCTATGGTAGCGGGATACACAGATACGCAGTATTTT; CDR3: CAPMVAGYTDTQYF
J: TRBJ2-5; size: many; V: TRBV7-8; D: -; DNA: TGTGCCAGCAGCTTAGGGACAGCCCTAGGGGAGACCCAGTACTTC; CDR3: CASSLGTALGETQYF
J: TRBJ2-6; size: many; V: TRBV11-3; D: TRBD1; DNA: TGTGCCAGCAGCCCTGGGACAGTTTCTGGGGCCAACGTCCTGACTTTC; CDR3: CASSPGTVSGANVLTF
J: TRBJ1-1; size: many; V: TRBV7-9; D: -; DNA: TGTGCCAGCAGCGATCAGAACACTGAAGCTTTCTTT; CDR3: CASSDQNTEAFF
J: TRBJ2-3; size: many; V: TRBV7-9; D: -; DNA: TGTGCCAGCAGCAACCTAGACAGGACTAGCACAGATACGCAGTATTTT; CDR3: CASSNLDRTSTDTQYF
J: TRBJ2-7; size: many; V: TRBV12-3/TRBV12-4; D: -; DNA: TGTGCCAGCAGTCTCTATGGGACAAACCTCTACGAGCAGTACTTC; CDR3: CASSLYGTNLYEQYF
J: TRBJ2-7; size: many; V: TRBV6-1; D: TRBD1; DNA: TGTGCCAGCAGAACAGGGGGGAACGAGCAGTACTTC; CDR3: CASRTGGNEQYF
J: TRBJ1-4; size: many; V: TRBV30; D: -; DNA: TGTGCCTGGGCGCCACAGGGCGATAATGAAAAACTGTTTTTT; CDR3: CAWAPQGDNEKLFF
J: TRBJ2-5; size: many; V: TRBV3-1; D: -; DNA: TGTGCCAGCAGCCAGGGCGGCGGGGGACAACAAGAGACCCAGTACTTC; CDR3: CASSQGGGGQQETQYF
J: TRBJ2-3; size: -; V: TRBV6-1; D: -; DNA: TGTGCCAGCAGGTTGGCGGCTAGCACAGCTACGCAGTATTTT; CDR3: CASRLAASTATQYF
J: TRBJ1-2; size: many; V: TRBV28; D: -; DNA: TGTGCCAGCAGTCAATCCCCAGGGTTAAAAGGCTACACCTTC; CDR3: CASSQSPGLKGYTF
J: TRBJ2-3; size: many; V: TRBV2; D: -; DNA: TGTGCCAGCAGTGATAGGGGACTCCCTACAGATACGCAGTATTTT; CDR3: CASSDRGLPTDTQYF